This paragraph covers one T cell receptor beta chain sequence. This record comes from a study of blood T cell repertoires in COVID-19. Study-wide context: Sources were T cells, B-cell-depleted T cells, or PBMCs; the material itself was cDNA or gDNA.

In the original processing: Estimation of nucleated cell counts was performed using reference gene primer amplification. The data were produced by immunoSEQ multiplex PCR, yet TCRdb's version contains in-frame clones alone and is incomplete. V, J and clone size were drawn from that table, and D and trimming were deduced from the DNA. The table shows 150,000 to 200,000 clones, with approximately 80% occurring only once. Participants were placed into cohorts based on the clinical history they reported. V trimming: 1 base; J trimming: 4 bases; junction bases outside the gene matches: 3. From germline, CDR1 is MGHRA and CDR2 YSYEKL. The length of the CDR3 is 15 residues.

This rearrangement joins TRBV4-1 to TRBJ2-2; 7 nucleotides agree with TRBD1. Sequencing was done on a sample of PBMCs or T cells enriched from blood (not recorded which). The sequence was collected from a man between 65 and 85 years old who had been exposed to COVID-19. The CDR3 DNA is TGCGCCAGCAGCCAAGTGGGGACAGTCACCGGGGAGCTGTTTTTT. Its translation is CASSQVGTVTGELFF.